By frequency in the sample, the clone carrying this T cell receptor (beta chain) is large. Its antigen is as yet unknown. Four subsets defined by PD-1 and/or TIGIT were sorted from live CD3+CD8+TCRalphabeta+ cells. The germline V and J ends were trimmed by 5 bases and 0 bases, with 11 bases remaining between them. The germline CDR1 and CDR2 sequences are MDHEN and SYDVKM. The CDR3 totals 15 residues. These data belong to a study of circulating CD8 cells and anti-PD-1 response in melanoma. On the study more broadly: Of 13 patients, seven got anti-PD-1 first and six had prior therapy. Responders had complete or partial responses; non-responders had stable or progressive disease.

Study conclusions and caveats: Generally, no replicate experiments were performed. Under 7.5% of TRB clonotypes were shared between subsets at M1.

Using approximately 15 ng of total RNA, TCR libraries were made with the QIAseq Immune Repertoire TCR panel. TCRdb itself ran the reads through MiXCR, one entry per CDR3 protein. The table lists about 300 distinct CDR3 sequences, about 7% of them singletons. This TCR derives from a human donor with melanoma. The rearrangement uses TRBV28 and TRBJ2-1; TRBD2 is a possible D gene (5 bases). The input for sequencing was CD8+ T cells from PBMCs, taken at baseline or after one month of anti-PD-1 therapy (not recorded which). CDR3 sequence (DNA): TGTGCCAGCAGTCGGGGTGAAAGCTCCTACAATGAGCAGTTCTTC. Protein sequence: CASSRGESSYNEQFF.